This T cell receptor (beta chain) comes out of a study of cytomegalovirus exposure and HLA in healthy donors. Points from the study as a whole: DRB1 had the most TCR associations and HLA-C the fewest, a later analysis found, with rates varying by HLA locus.

Primers: 60 Vbeta forward and 13 Jbeta reverse. Sequenced by immunoSEQ multiplex PCR; TCRdb stores in-frame clones only, minus some. In the table there are a few hundred thousand clones, 65% to 90% of which are singletons. Regarding this clone: Antigen specificity is unknown.

Although they were nominally healthy when sampled, donors likely had unrecorded immune exposures. The CDR3 covers 15 residues. V shed 0 bases, J shed 9 bases, and the junction held 5 bases outside the gene matches. Germline CDR1 SGDLS, CDR2 YYNGEE. Sequences were obtained from PBMCs. This chain joins TRBV9 and TRBJ2-1, with 11 bases identical to TRBD2. The receptor was isolated from a girl aged 10-17 years in good health and CMV-seronegative. CDR3 residues: CASSVVTSGKVEQFF. The CDR3 DNA sequence: TGTGCCAGCAGCGTAGTGACTAGCGGGAAGGTTGAGCAGTTCTTC.